This paragraph reports one T cell receptor (beta chain). CDR1 SGHDT and CDR2 YYEEEE come from the germline V gene. The CDR3 runs 14 residues. V shed 2 bases, J shed 7 bases, and the junction held 3 bases outside the gene matches. Data came from immunoSEQ multiplex PCR; TCRdb stores just in-frame clones and leaves some out. The sample records 85,000 to 90,000 clones, 94% being singletons. This sample is part of a study of T cell changes during pregnancy in multiple sclerosis. This TCR came from a female donor in good health, enrolled as a control in a pregnancy study. The chain employs TRBV5-6 and TRBJ1-4; 9 bases align to TRBD1. Specimen: peripheral blood, collected after pregnancy. CDR3 bases: TGTGCCAGCAGCTTACAGGGGGCGAGTGAAAAACTGTTTTTT. It encodes CASSLQGASEKLFF.